This TCR beta chain was sequenced for a study of shared T cell receptors in the human thymus. The repertoire was sequenced with immunoSEQ multiplex PCR; TCRdb's copy has only in-frame clones and lacks some. The table lists 500,000 to 550,000 clones, around 78% of them singletons. CDR1 and CDR2 (germline): SQVTM, ANQGSEA. V was clipped by 2 bases and J by 0 bases, with 9 bases between them. This CDR3 is built from 14 residues. A further study also used this sample, focusing on human thymus T cells.

The sample consisted of thymocytes. The TCR sequence derives from a boy less than two years old with a congenital heart defect. This rearrangement joins TRBV29-1 to TRBJ2-3; tentative D call: TRBD2 (6 bases). CDR3 DNA sequence: TGCAGCGTTGAAACGGGGGAGAGCACAGATACGCAGTATTTT. It yields the protein CSVETGESTDTQYF.